One and the same sample provided the 10 T cell receptor beta chains below, sequenced in a study of CD8 T cells in ankylosing spondylitis. TCRdb independently ran MiXCR on the 5' RACE reads; one entry per CDR3 protein. The data contain 700,000 to 1,000,000 distinct CDR3 sequences, roughly 12% of them singletons. The antigens of these receptors remain unknown. Study-level points and caveats: The study identified a TCR beta motif of under 10 highly homologous variants that appeared characteristic of ankylosing spondylitis blood.

Sequencing was carried out using blood, either unsorted or a sorted T cell fraction (not recorded which). The receptors shown here come from a male donor with ankylosing spondylitis.

CDR3 DNA sequence: TGTGCCAGCTCACCGGGCCTCAACTACAATGAGCAGTTCTTC. Translated: CASSPGLNYNEQFF. The chain is built from TRBV18 and TRBJ2-1; the D is unclear. The CDR3 contains 14 residues. Trimming stripped 3 bases from V and 3 bases from J, with 9 bases between. Germline V CDR1 and CDR2: KGHSH, LQKENI. Supplemented by reference TRBV18 and TRBJ2-1, the full variable domain reads NAGVMQNPRHLVRRRGQEARLRCSPMKGHSHVYWYRQLPEEGLKFMVYLQKENIIDESGMPKERFSAEFPKEGPSILRIQQVVRGDSAAYFCASSPGLNYNEQFFGPGTRLTVL.

This chain links TRBV7-9 with TRBJ2-3; D uncertain. The V and J ends lost 0 bases and 5 bases respectively, with 12 bases between them. Germline V gene sequence: CDR1 SEHNR, CDR2 FQNEAQ (reference sequence). This CDR3 contains 15 residues. CDR3 region: CASSLATKGGDTQYF. The DNA of the CDR3 is TGTGCCAGCAGCTTAGCGACCAAGGGTGGAGATACGCAGTATTTT.

Only a few counts were recorded for this clonotype. V gene TRBV20-1 combines with J gene TRBJ2-1, with no clear D. The CDR3 sequence is 11 residues long. Germline lookup yields CDR1 DFQATT and CDR2 SNEGSKA (reference sequence). V lost 6 bases and J 14 bases, leaving 17 bases between the germline ends. The CDR3 loop is CSAMDFPVKFF. The CDR3 DNA follows: TGCAGTGCCATGGATTTCCCAGTCAAGTTCTTC.

The chain recombines TRBV9 with TRBJ2-3; D unclear. Germline CDR1 and CDR2: SGDLS and YYNGEE. This CDR3 region has 15 residues. Trimming left V 1 base short and J 6 bases short, with 15 bases between. DNA for the CDR3: TGTGCCAGCAGCGTAACCCCTCTGCGGACGGATACGCAGTATTTT. Protein: CASSVTPLRTDTQYF.

The V gene is TRBV7-9, the J gene TRBJ1-5; TRBD1 is a possible D gene (6 bases). The germline V and J ends were trimmed by 4 bases and 2 bases, with 18 bases remaining between them. CDR3 length equals 17 residues. CDR1 SEHNR and CDR2 FQNEAQ come from the germline V gene (reference sequence). This CDR3 is CASSSGTPLGGNQPQHF. The CDR3 coding sequence is TGTGCCAGCAGCTCCGGGACACCCCTCGGTGGCAATCAGCCCCAGCATTTT.

This clonotype was picked up many times. The gene calls are TRBV12-3 or TRBV12-4 and TRBJ1-4, with D perhaps matching TRBD1 (5 bases). The germline V and J ends were trimmed by 11 bases and 7 bases, with 8 bases remaining between them. This CDR3 is 10 amino acids long. CDR3 DNA sequence: TGTGCCGCGGGGGGTGAAAAACTGTTTTTT. This encodes CAAGGEKLFF.

The V and J genes are TRBV7-2 and TRBJ2-5; 7 bases match TRBD2. The CDR3 totals 14 residues. V shed 2 bases, J shed 7 bases, and the junction held 7 bases outside the gene matches. Germline V gene lookup returns CDR1 SGHTA and CDR2 FQGNSA. CDR3 protein: CASSLMFPGGTQYF. Written as DNA, the CDR3 is TGTGCCAGCAGCTTAATGTTTCCGGGAGGGACCCAGTACTTC.

This chain links TRBV11-1 with TRBJ2-2; 8 bases are a match to TRBD2. Trimming cost V 5 bases and J 3 bases; bases outside gene matches: 11. Looked up from germline, CDR1 is SGHAT and CDR2 is FQDESV (reference sequence). The CDR3 sequence is 17 residues long. In DNA form, the CDR3 reads TGTGCCAGCAGCCGTCCTGCGGGGGGTCCTCACACCGGGGAGCTGTTTTTT. Its protein product is CASSRPAGGPHTGELFF.

This clonotype showed up many times. This rearrangement joins TRBV29-1 to TRBJ2-5, with a weak D call TRBD1 (5 bases). V was cut by 7 bases and J by 1 base, with 13 bases left in between. Germline loops: CDR1 SQVTM, CDR2 ANQGSEA. The CDR3 contains 13 residues. The CDR3 nucleotides read TGCAGCGCCCGCAGGGTCGCCCAAGAGACCCAGTACTTC. This encodes CSARRVAQETQYF.

This clonotype came up many times. The chain combines TRBV20-1 with TRBJ2-3; 8 bases match TRBD2. Germline trimming cut 6 bases from V and 6 bases from J; bases unmatched to any gene: 14. The CDR3 runs to 15 residues. Germline lookup yields CDR1 DFQATT and CDR2 SNEGSKA (reference sequence). CDR3 sequence: CSARPGLELPDTQYF. CDR3 coding DNA: TGCAGTGCCAGGCCGGGACTAGAGTTACCCGATACGCAGTATTTT.